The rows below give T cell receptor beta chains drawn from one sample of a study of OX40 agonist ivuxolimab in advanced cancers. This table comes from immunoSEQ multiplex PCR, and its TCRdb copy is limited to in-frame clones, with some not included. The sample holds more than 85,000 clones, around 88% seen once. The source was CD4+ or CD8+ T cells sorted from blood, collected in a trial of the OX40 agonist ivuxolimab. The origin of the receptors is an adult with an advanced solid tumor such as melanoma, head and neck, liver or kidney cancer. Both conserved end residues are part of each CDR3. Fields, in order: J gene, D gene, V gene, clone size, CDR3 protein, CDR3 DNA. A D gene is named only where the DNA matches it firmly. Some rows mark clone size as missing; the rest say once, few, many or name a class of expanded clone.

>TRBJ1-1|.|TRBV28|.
CASSSPPGQWNTEAFF
TGTGCCAGCAGTTCGCCCCCCGGACAGTGGAACACTGAAGCTTTCTTT
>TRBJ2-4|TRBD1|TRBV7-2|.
CASSLVGLGTDLAKNIQYF
TGTGCCAGCAGCTTAGTCGGTTTGGGGACAGATCTAGCCAAAAACATTCAGTACTTC
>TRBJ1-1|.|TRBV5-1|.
CASSRRQGGTEAFF
TGCGCCAGCAGCCGCCGGCAGGGCGGCACTGAAGCTTTCTTT
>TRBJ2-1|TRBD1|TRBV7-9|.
CASSLNRDRMQFF
TGTGCCAGCAGCTTAAACCGGGACAGGATGCAGTTCTTC
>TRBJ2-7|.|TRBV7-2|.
CASSFNRVYEQYF
TGTGCCAGCAGCTTCAATAGGGTCTACGAGCAGTACTTC
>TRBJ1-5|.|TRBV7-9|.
CASSSFNQPQHF
TGTGCCAGCAGCTCCTTCAATCAGCCCCAGCATTTT
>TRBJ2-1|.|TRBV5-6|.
CASSRMHEGGLFDEQFF
TGTGCCAGCAGTCGTATGCACGAGGGGGGTCTATTTGATGAGCAGTTCTTC
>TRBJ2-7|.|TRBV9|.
CASSLDSAEQYF
TGTGCCAGCAGCCTAGACAGTGCCGAGCAGTACTTC
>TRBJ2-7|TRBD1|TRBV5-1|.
CASSLGGTGVHEQYF
TGCGCCAGCAGCTTGGGGGGGACAGGGGTCCACGAGCAGTACTTC
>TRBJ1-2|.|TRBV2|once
CASSEGIGGYTF
TGTGCCAGCAGTGAAGGGATCGGTGGCTACACCTTC
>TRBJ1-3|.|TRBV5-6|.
CASTPTGTGNTIYF
TGTGCCAGCACCCCAACTGGTACTGGAAACACCATATATTTT
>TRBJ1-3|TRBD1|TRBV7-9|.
CASSLAYGQGSGNTIYF
TGTGCCAGCAGCCTGGCTTATGGACAGGGCTCTGGAAACACCATATATTTT
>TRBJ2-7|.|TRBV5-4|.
CASSLWGTGYHEQYF
TGTGCCAGCAGCTTGTGGGGAACAGGGTACCACGAGCAGTACTTC
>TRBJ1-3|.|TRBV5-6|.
CASSLPDSGNTIYF
TGTGCCAGCAGCCTCCCGGACAGTGGAAACACCATATATTTT
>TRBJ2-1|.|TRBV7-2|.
CASSFRPVPEQFF
TGTGCCAGCAGTTTTAGACCCGTGCCTGAGCAGTTCTTC
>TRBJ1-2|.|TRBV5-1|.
CASSLGAGDGDYGYTF
TGCGCCAGCAGCTTGGGGGCAGGAGATGGGGACTATGGCTACACCTTC
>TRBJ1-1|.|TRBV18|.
CASSLGHTEAFF
TGTGCCAGCTCACTCGGACATACTGAAGCTTTCTTT
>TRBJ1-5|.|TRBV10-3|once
CAISGAVGQPQHF
TGTGCCATCAGTGGGGCGGTGGGTCAGCCCCAGCATTTT
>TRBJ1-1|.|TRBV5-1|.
CASSLVSGMNTEAFF
TGCGCCAGCAGCTTGGTTTCAGGTATGAACACTGAAGCTTTCTTT
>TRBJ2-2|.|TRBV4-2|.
CASSQATGMNTGELFF
TGTGCCAGCAGCCAAGCAACAGGGATGAACACCGGGGAGCTGTTTTTT
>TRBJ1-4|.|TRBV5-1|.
CASSEGAGTNEKLFF
TGCGCCAGCAGCGAAGGGGCGGGCACTAATGAAAAACTGTTTTTT
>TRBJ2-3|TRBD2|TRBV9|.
CASSALAGGENTQYF
TGTGCCAGCAGCGCCTTAGCGGGGGGGGAGAATACGCAGTATTTT
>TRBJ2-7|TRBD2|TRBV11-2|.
CASSFLTGGLNTYEQYF
TGTGCCAGCAGCTTTTTGACGGGGGGACTCAACACCTACGAGCAGTACTTC
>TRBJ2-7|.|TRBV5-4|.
CASSSQDGPYEQYF
TGTGCCAGCAGCTCGCAAGACGGCCCCTACGAGCAGTACTTC
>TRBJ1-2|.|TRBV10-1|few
CASSATGNYGYTF
TGCGCCAGCAGTGCCACAGGGAACTATGGCTACACCTTC
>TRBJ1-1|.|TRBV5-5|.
CASRNKISNTEAFF
TGTGCCAGCAGGAATAAAATCTCGAACACTGAAGCTTTCTTT
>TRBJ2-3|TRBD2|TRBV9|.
CASSVGLAGGTDTQYF
TGTGCCAGCAGCGTAGGGTTAGCGGGGGGTACAGATACGCAGTATTTT
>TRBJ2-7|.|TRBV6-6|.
CASSYSGDKLDEQYF
TGTGCCAGCAGTTACTCTGGGGATAAACTAGACGAGCAGTACTTC
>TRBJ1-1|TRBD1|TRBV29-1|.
CSGDGQGAPTEAFF
TGCAGCGGCGATGGGCAGGGGGCGCCGACTGAAGCTTTCTTT
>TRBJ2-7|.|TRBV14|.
CASSPRRGQSYEQYF
TGTGCCAGCAGCCCCCGGAGGGGGCAGTCCTACGAGCAGTACTTC
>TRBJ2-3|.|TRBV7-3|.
CASSLQVGGPTSTDTQYF
TGTGCCAGCAGCTTACAAGTGGGGGGGCCGACTAGCACAGATACGCAGTATTTT
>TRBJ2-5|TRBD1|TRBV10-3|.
CAISTSGGPIGTQYF
TGTGCCATCAGCACCTCAGGGGGCCCGATCGGGACCCAGTACTTC
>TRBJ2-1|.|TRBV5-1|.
CASSLNPFYNEQFF
TGCGCCAGCAGCTTGAATCCGTTCTACAATGAGCAGTTCTTC
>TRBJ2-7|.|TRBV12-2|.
CASRSPWPSLVTYEQYF
TGTGCAAGTCGCTCCCCCTGGCCCAGCTTAGTGACCTACGAGCAGTACTTC
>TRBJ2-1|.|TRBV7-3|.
CASSPGRGDEQFF
TGTGCCAGCAGCCCCGGGCGAGGGGATGAGCAGTTCTTC
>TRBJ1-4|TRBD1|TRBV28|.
CASSSASETGNEKLFF
TGTGCCAGCAGTTCCGCTAGTGAGACAGGGAATGAAAAACTGTTTTTT
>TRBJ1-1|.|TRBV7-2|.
CASRQSRSPEAFF
TGTGCCAGCAGGCAGTCGCGTTCCCCTGAAGCTTTCTTT
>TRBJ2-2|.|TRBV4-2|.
CASSLGDLNTGELFF
TGTGCCAGCAGCCTGGGGGACCTCAACACCGGGGAGCTGTTTTTT
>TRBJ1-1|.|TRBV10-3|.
CAISVLGRGNTEAFF
TGTGCCATCAGTGTGCTTGGCAGGGGGAACACTGAAGCTTTCTTT
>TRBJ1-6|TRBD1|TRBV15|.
CATSRTKNDRDQPLHF
TGTGCCACCAGCAGAACTAAGAATGACAGGGATCAACCCCTCCACTTT
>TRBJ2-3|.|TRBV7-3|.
CASSSELGGTDTQYF
TGTGCCAGCAGCTCCGAATTGGGGGGCACAGATACGCAGTATTTT
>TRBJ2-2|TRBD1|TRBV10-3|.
CAIRSQPGTGNTGELFF
TGTGCCATCAGATCACAACCGGGGACAGGGAACACCGGGGAGCTGTTTTTT
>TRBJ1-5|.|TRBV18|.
CASSPQSNQPQHF
TGTGCCAGCTCACCACAAAGCAATCAGCCCCAGCATTTT
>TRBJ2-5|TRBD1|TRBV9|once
CASSSQGIQETQYF
TGTGCCAGCAGCTCACAGGGGATCCAAGAGACCCAGTACTTC
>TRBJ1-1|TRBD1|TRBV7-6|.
CASSQRTGAAFF
TGTGCCAGCAGCCAACGGACAGGGGCGGCTTTCTTT
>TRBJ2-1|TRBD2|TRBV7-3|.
CVSSPQGLAGGRQFF
TGTGTCAGCAGCCCCCAAGGACTAGCGGGGGGTCGGCAGTTCTTC
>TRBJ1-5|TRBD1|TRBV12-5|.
CASGSGQGSNQPQHF
TGTGCTAGTGGTTCAGGACAGGGTAGCAATCAGCCCCAGCATTTT
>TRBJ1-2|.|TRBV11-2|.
CASSPGSGGYGYTF
TGTGCCAGCAGCCCAGGTTCGGGGGGGTATGGCTACACCTTC
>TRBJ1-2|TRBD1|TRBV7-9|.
CASSPGGGNYGYTF
TGTGCCAGCAGCCCAGGGGGGGGTAACTATGGCTACACCTTC
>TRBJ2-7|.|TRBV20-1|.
CSATNYEQYF
TGCAGTGCTACCAACTACGAGCAGTACTTC
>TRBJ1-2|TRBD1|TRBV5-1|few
CASSSGTGGLIGYTF
TGCGCCAGCAGCTCCGGGACAGGGGGACTAATTGGCTACACCTTC
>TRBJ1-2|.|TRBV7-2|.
CASSLDGQIYGYTF
TGTGCCAGCAGCTTAGACGGGCAGATCTATGGCTACACCTTC
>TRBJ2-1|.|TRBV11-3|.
CAGLGGAYSYNEQFF
TGTGCCGGGCTAGGGGGGGCCTACTCCTACAATGAGCAGTTCTTC
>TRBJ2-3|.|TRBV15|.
CATSRGSPVTDTQYF
TGTGCCACCAGCAGGGGCTCGCCAGTCACAGATACGCAGTATTTT
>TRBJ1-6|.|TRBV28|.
CASSLTNSPLHF
TGTGCCAGCAGTTTGACAAATTCACCCCTCCACTTT
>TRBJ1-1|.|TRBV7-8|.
CASSPREGWTEAFF
TGTGCCAGCAGCCCCAGGGAGGGGTGGACTGAAGCTTTCTTT
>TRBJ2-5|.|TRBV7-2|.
CASSSNRMLQETQYF
TGTGCCAGCAGCTCTAACAGGATGCTCCAAGAGACCCAGTACTTC
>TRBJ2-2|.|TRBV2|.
CASSEMGRDTGELFF
TGTGCCAGCAGTGAAATGGGTCGCGACACCGGGGAGCTGTTTTTT
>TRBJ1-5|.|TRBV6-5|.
CASSYSSGQGEPQHF
TGTGCCAGCAGTTACTCCTCCGGGCAGGGCGAGCCCCAGCATTTT